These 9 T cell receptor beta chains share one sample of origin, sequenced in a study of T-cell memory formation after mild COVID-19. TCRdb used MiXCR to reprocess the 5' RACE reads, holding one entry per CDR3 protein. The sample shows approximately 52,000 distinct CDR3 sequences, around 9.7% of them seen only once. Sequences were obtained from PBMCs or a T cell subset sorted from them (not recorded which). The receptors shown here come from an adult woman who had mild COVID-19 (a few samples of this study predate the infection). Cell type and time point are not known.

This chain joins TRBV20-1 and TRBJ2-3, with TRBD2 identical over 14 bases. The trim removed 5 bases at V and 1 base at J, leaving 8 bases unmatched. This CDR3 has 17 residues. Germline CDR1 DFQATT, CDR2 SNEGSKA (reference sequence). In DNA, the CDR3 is TGCAGTGCTTGGGGACTAGCGGGAGAAGTGGGCACAGATACGCAGTATTTT. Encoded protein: CSAWGLAGEVGTDTQYF.

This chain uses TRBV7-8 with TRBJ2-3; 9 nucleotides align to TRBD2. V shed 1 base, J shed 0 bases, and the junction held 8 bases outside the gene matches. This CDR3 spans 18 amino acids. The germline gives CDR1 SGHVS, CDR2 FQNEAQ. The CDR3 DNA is TGTGCCAGCAGCTTAGAGTGGCGGGGGGGATCTAGCACAGATACGCAGTATTTT. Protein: CASSLEWRGGSSTDTQYF.

CDR3 sequence: CATSRGRSASGRTYEQYF. The CDR3 nucleotides are TGTGCCACCAGCAGAGGCAGGTCGGCTAGCGGGAGGACCTACGAGCAGTACTTC. This chain links TRBV15 with TRBJ2-7, with 11 bases lining up with TRBD2. Germline V CDR1 and CDR2: LNHNV, YYDKDF (reference sequence). With V trimmed by 1 base and J by 2 bases, 10 bases remained unmatched. The CDR3 runs to 18 residues.

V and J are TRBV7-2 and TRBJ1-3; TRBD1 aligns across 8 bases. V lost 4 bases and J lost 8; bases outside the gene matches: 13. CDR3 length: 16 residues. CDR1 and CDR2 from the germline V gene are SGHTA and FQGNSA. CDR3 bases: TGTGCCAGCAGCTCAGGCCCCGGGACAGGTCCAGACACCATATATTTT. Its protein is CASSSGPGTGPDTIYF.

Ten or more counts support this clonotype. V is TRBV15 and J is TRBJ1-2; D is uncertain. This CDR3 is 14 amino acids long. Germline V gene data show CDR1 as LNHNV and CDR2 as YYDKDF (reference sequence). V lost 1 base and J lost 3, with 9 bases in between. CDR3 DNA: TGTGCCACCAGCAGAGGCTCAGGTGACTATGGCTACACCTTC. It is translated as CATSRGSGDYGYTF.

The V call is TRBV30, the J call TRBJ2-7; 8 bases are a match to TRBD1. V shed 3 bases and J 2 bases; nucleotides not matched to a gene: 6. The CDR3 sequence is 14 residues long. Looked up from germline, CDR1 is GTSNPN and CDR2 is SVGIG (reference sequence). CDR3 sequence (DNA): TGTGCCTGGAGAAGGACAGGGCTGGCCTACGAGCAGTACTTC. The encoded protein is CAWRRTGLAYEQYF.

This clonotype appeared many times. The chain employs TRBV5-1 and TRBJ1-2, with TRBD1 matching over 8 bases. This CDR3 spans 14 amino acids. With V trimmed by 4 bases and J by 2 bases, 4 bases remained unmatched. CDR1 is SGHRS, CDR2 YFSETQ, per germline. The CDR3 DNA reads TGCGCCAGCAGCGCCCGACAGGGGAACTATGGCTACACCTTC. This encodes CASSARQGNYGYTF. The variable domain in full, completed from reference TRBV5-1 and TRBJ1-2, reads KAGVTQTPRYLIKTRGQQVTLSCSPISGHRSVSWYQQTPGQGLQFLFEYFSETQRNKGNFPGRFSGRQFSNSRSEMNVSTLELGDSALYLCASSARQGNYGYTFGSGTRLTVV.

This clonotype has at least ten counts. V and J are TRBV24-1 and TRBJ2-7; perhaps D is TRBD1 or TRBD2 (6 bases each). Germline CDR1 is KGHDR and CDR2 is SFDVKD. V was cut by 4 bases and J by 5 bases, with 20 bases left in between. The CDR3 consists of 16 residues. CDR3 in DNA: TGTGCCACCAGTGACCGTCCGACAACCGGGGGCCACGAGCAGTACTTC. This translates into CATSDRPTTGGHEQYF.

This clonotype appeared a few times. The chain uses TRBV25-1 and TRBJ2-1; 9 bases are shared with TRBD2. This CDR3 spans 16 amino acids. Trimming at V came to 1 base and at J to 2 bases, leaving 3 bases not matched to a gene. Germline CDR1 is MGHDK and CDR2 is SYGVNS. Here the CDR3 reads CASSESVAGAYNEQFF. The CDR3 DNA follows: TGTGCCAGCAGTGAATCAGTAGCGGGAGCCTACAATGAGCAGTTCTTC.